The 24 T cell receptor beta chains below all came from one sample that was sequenced in a study of OX40 agonist ivuxolimab in advanced cancers. Sequenced by immunoSEQ multiplex PCR; TCRdb stores in-frame clones only, minus some. In the table there are about 83,000 clones, around 85% of which are singletons. The sequences come from CD4+ or CD8+ T cells sorted from blood, collected in a trial of the OX40 agonist ivuxolimab. The receptors come from an adult with an advanced solid tumor such as melanoma, head and neck, liver or kidney cancer.

The rearrangement uses TRBV18 and TRBJ2-6; D remains ambiguous. Germline V CDR1 and CDR2: KGHSH, LQKENI. This CDR3 contains 15 residues. V lost 3 bases and J 0 bases, leaving 6 bases between the germline ends. The chain's CDR3 is CASSPVSSGANVLTF. The DNA for the CDR3 is TGTGCCAGCTCACCCGTCAGCTCTGGGGCCAACGTCCTGACTTTC.

J is TRBJ1-1 and V is TRBV5-4, with D tentatively TRBD1 (5 bases). V gave up 4 bases and J gave up 11 bases, with 21 bases separating them. The CDR3 consists of 14 residues. CDR1 is SGHNT and CDR2 is YYREEE in the germline V gene (reference sequence). CDR3 region: CASSQDDLGVVAFF. The CDR3 bases are TGTGCCAGCAGCCAAGATGATTTAGGGGTAGTGGCTTTCTTT.

The gene calls are TRBV19 and TRBJ2-5, with 8 positions matching TRBD2. Germline-derived CDR1 and CDR2 are LNHDA and SQIVND (reference sequence). CDR3 length equals 14 residues. V lost 1 base to trimming and J lost 6 bases; unmatched junction nucleotides: 4. DNA of the CDR3: TGTGCCAGTAGTATAGGACGGGGGGGACAGACCCAGTACTTC. It specifies CASSIGRGGQTQYF.

The chain joins TRBV11-2 to TRBJ2-5; 9 bases map to TRBD1. This CDR3 contains 15 residues. The germline gives CDR1 SGHAT, CDR2 FQNNGV. J was trimmed by 2 bases and V by 7 bases; bases with no gene match: 8. The DNA for the CDR3 is TGTGCCAGCATTTGGGGGACAGGGTATCAAGAGACCCAGTACTTC. Amino acid sequence: CASIWGTGYQETQYF.

The chain couples TRBV5-4 to TRBJ1-3; 7 bases map to TRBD1. Per germline, CDR1 SGHNT and CDR2 YYREEE (reference sequence). The trim removed 4 bases at V and 1 base at J, leaving 5 bases unmatched. This CDR3 contains 15 residues. Here the CDR3 DNA reads TGTGCCAGCAGCCTGACAGGGAGGTCTGGAAACACCATATATTTT. Protein sequence: CASSLTGRSGNTIYF.

This clone occurred once. The rearrangement uses TRBV6-6 and TRBJ1-5; unclear D gene. The CDR3 extends over 13 amino acids. Germline CDR1 MNHNY, CDR2 SVGAGI (reference sequence). The V and J ends lost 7 bases and 4 bases respectively, with 11 bases between them. CDR3 sequence reads: CASTRGLNQPQHF. The CDR3 region has the DNA TGTGCCAGCACCCGGGGTCTAAATCAGCCCCAGCATTTT.

The V and J genes are TRBV2 and TRBJ2-2, with unresolved D. The V gene lost 6 bases and the J gene lost 6 bases, with 11 bases spanning the gap. Germline assignment: CDR1 SNHLY and CDR2 FYNNEI. There are 13 residues in the CDR3. CDR3 sequence: CASRAELAGELFF. The CDR3 DNA reads TGTGCCAGCAGGGCTGAGTTAGCCGGGGAGCTGTTTTTT.

V and J are TRBV27 and TRBJ1-2; 10 positions match TRBD1. Germline CDR1 and CDR2: MNHEY and SMNVEV (reference sequence). CDR3 length: 14 amino acids. The junction had 5 bases not matched to a gene; V was cut back by 6 bases and J by 4 bases. As DNA, the CDR3 is TGTGCCAGCAGGAAGACAGGGGGCGGCTATGGCTACACCTTC. The encoded protein is CASRKTGGGYGYTF.

The chain uses TRBV5-1 and TRBJ2-5, with D tentatively TRBD1 or TRBD2 (6 bases each). Trimming removed 6 bases at V and 6 bases at J, with 21 bases between. The CDR3 totals 15 residues. Germline assignment: CDR1 SGHRS and CDR2 YFSETQ. DNA of the CDR3: TGCGCCAGCACCCCTGGGGGGCCCTCCGCCAAGACCCAGTACTTC. Translating it yields CASTPGGPSAKTQYF.

The chain combines TRBV6-6 with TRBJ1-1, with TRBD1 matching over 7 bases. CDR1 is MNHNY, CDR2 SVGAGI, per germline (reference sequence). J lost 1 base, V lost 2 bases, and 4 bases had no gene match. The CDR3 length is 15 residues. The chain's CDR3 is CASSYPGQQNTEAFF. CDR3 in DNA: TGTGCCAGCAGTTACCCGGGACAGCAGAACACTGAAGCTTTCTTT.

This clone was recorded at least ten times. The chain employs TRBV19 and TRBJ2-1; 8 bases are shared with TRBD2. The germline gives CDR1 LNHDA, CDR2 SQIVND (reference sequence). CDR3 length: 15 amino acids. The J segment lost 4 bases and the V segment lost 5 bases, leaving 7 bases of the junction unmatched. CDR3 amino acids: CASSATSGQYNEQFF. CDR3 in DNA: TGTGCCAGTAGTGCTACTAGCGGCCAATACAATGAGCAGTTCTTC. The whole variable domain, remainder taken from reference TRBV19 and TRBJ2-1, is DGGITQSPKYLFRKEGQNVTLSCEQNLNHDAMYWYRQDPGQGLRLIYYSQIVNDFQKGDIAEGYSVSREKKESFPLTVTSAQKNPTAFYLCASSATSGQYNEQFFGPGTRLTVL.

CDR3 coding DNA: TGCGCCAGCAGCTTGGTTGGTGGGACAGGGGCGGCTGGAAACACCATATATTTT. Translation gives CASSLVGGTGAAGNTIYF. The chain couples TRBV5-1 to TRBJ1-3, with 10 bases that match TRBD1. CDR1 is SGHRS and CDR2 is YFSETQ in the germline V gene. The CDR3 extends over 18 amino acids. The trim removed 0 bases at V and 2 bases at J, leaving 8 bases unmatched. Full variable domain (rest looked up from reference TRBV5-1 and TRBJ1-3): KAGVTQTPRYLIKTRGQQVTLSCSPISGHRSVSWYQQTPGQGLQFLFEYFSETQRNKGNFPGRFSGRQFSNSRSEMNVSTLELGDSALYLCASSLVGGTGAAGNTIYFGEGSWLTVV.

The chain uses TRBV27 and TRBJ2-7; no reliable D call. Trimming shortened V by 2 bases and J by 6 bases, and 11 bases separated the two germline ends. Germline V lookup: CDR1 MNHEY, CDR2 SMNVEV (reference sequence). This CDR3 spans 13 amino acids. The CDR3 protein is CASSLKQSGEQYF. In DNA form, the CDR3 reads TGTGCCAGCAGTTTAAAACAGTCCGGCGAGCAGTACTTC.

The V call is TRBV19, the J call TRBJ1-3; maybe TRBD1 (5 bases). Germline V gene lookup returns CDR1 LNHDA and CDR2 SQIVND (reference sequence). The CDR3 has 13 amino acids. The V end was cut by 4 bases, the J end by 8 bases, with 12 bases between. CDR3 nucleotide sequence: TGTGCCAGTAGTAGAGACAGTTCATACACCATATATTTT. Amino acid sequence: CASSRDSSYTIYF.

This clone was found a few times. The chain employs TRBV30 and TRBJ2-1, with a weak D call TRBD2 (7 bases). CDR3 length: 15 amino acids. Germline V lookup: CDR1 GTSNPN, CDR2 SVGIG (reference sequence). Trimming took 0 bases from V and 5 from J, leaving 14 bases between them. CDR3 DNA: TGTGCCTGGAGTGTGAGGGGGAGGGTCGACAATGAGCAGTTCTTC. Translated: CAWSVRGRVDNEQFF.

The chain is built from TRBV11-2 and TRBJ2-5, with D tentatively TRBD2 (7 bases). From germline, CDR1 is SGHAT and CDR2 FQNNGV. The CDR3 length is 18 residues. Trimming cost V 5 bases and J 1 base, with 23 bases left between them. CDR3 loop: CASSPAYSRGRAQETQYF. The CDR3 DNA reads as TGTGCCAGCAGCCCCGCATACTCTAGGGGGAGGGCCCAAGAGACCCAGTACTTC.

The chain employs TRBV6-5 and TRBJ1-1, with D uncertain. CDR3 size: 12 residues. V shed 6 bases and J shed 1 base, with 6 bases lying between them. Germline lookup yields CDR1 MNHEY and CDR2 SVGAGI. CDR3 in DNA: TGTGCCAGCAGCCGCCAGAACACTGAAGCTTTCTTT. Its translation: CASSRQNTEAFF.

The rearrangement joins TRBV6-5 to TRBJ1-5, with D perhaps TRBD1 (5 bases). Trimming pared 6 bases from V and 7 bases from J, leaving 13 bases between. The CDR3 is 13 residues long. Germline CDR1 is MNHEY and CDR2 is SVGAGI. CDR3 in amino acids: CASRRSTDQPQHF. The CDR3 DNA reads as TGTGCCAGCAGAAGATCGACAGACCAGCCCCAGCATTTT.

The chain recombines TRBV2 with TRBJ2-5; D is ambiguous. CDR1 and CDR2 (germline): SNHLY, FYNNEI. The V end lost 7 bases, the J end lost 5 bases, and 14 bases lay between the germline ends. The CDR3 contains 13 residues. Here the CDR3 DNA reads TGTGCCAGCACCCGTGACCAGGAGGAGACCCAGTACTTC. It specifies CASTRDQEETQYF.

The CDR3, as DNA: TGTGCCAGCAGCGTTACGGGACAGGCGGGGGCCCAGTACTTC. Residues: CASSVTGQAGAQYF. This chain links TRBV9 with TRBJ2-5; maybe TRBD1 (8 bases). The CDR3 runs to 14 residues. Germline CDR1 and CDR2: SGDLS and YYNGEE. V was pared by 2 bases and J by 9 bases, with 17 bases between.

This clone was recorded once. The chain uses TRBV5-1 and TRBJ2-1; 8 bases agree with TRBD2. This CDR3 region has 15 residues. CDR1 is SGHRS and CDR2 is YFSETQ in the germline V gene. With V trimmed by 4 bases and J by 3 bases, 6 bases remained unmatched. The chain's CDR3 is CASSPGGERYNEQFF. CDR3 bases: TGCGCCAGCAGCCCCGGGGGGGAGCGCTACAATGAGCAGTTCTTC.

This CDR3 reads CASRPNTEAFF. CDR3 nucleotide sequence: TGTGCCAGCCGACCGAACACTGAAGCTTTCTTT. The genes are TRBV2 and TRBJ1-1; no definite D call. This CDR3 region has 11 residues. The germline V and J ends were trimmed by 8 bases and 1 base, with 5 bases remaining between them. Germline V gives CDR1 SNHLY, CDR2 FYNNEI.

This clone was seen a single time. The rearrangement uses TRBV30 and TRBJ2-6, with 9 nucleotides matching TRBD1. V gave up 2 bases and J gave up 0 bases; unmatched junction bases: 5. CDR3 size: 17 residues. The germline CDR1 and CDR2 sequences are GTSNPN and SVGIG (reference sequence). The CDR3 DNA sequence: TGTGCCTGGAGTACCGGACAGGGGACCTCTGGGGCCAACGTCCTGACTTTC. Protein: CAWSTGQGTSGANVLTF.

The chain carries TRBV6-1 and TRBJ1-6; maybe TRBD1 (5 bases). The CDR3 has 15 residues. Germline CDR1 reads MNHNS; CDR2 reads SASEGT. V was shortened by 2 bases and J by 9 bases, with 14 bases between the two germline ends. CDR3 residues: CASSETTGRGSPLHF. CDR3 DNA: TGTGCCAGCAGTGAAACAACAGGTAGAGGTTCACCCCTCCACTTT.